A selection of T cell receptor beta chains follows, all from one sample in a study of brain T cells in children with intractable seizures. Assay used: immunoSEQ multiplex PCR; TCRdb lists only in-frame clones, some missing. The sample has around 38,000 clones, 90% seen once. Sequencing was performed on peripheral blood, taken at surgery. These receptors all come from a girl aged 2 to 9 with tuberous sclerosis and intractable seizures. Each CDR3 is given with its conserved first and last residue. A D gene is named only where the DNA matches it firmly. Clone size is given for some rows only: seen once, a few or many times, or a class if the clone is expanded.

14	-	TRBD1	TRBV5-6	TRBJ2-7	CASSLGQGSYEQYF	TGTGCCAGCAGCCTAGGACAGGGGTCCTACGAGCAGTACTTC
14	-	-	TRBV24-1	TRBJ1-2	CATSDPPRGDGYTF	TGTGCCACCAGTGATCCTCCCCGCGGAGACGGCTACACCTTC
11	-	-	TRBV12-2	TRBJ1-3	CASRLRGQLYF	TGTGCAAGTCGCTTAAGGGGACAGCTATATTTT
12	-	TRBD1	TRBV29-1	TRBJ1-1	CSVEPGGTEAFF	TGCAGCGTTGAGCCAGGGGGTACTGAAGCTTTCTTT
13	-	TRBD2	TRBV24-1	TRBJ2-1	CATSGLAYNEQFF	TGTGCCACCAGCGGACTAGCCTACAATGAGCAGTTCTTC
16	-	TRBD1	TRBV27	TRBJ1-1	CASRIRDSRLNTEAFF	TGTGCCAGCAGAATACGGGACAGTAGATTGAACACTGAAGCTTTCTTT
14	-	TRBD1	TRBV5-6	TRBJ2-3	CASRLGQGTDTQYF	TGTGCCAGCCGCTTGGGACAGGGCACAGATACGCAGTATTTT
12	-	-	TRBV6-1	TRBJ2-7	CASSEARPEQYF	TGTGCCAGCAGTGAAGCTAGGCCAGAGCAGTACTTC
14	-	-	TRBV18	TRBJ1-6	CASSPRAVDSPLHF	TGTGCCAGCTCACCAAGGGCAGTTGATTCACCCCTCCACTTT
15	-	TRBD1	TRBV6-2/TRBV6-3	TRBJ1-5	CASSYTTGAGQPQHF	TGTGCCAGCAGTTACACGACAGGGGCAGGGCAGCCCCAGCATTTT
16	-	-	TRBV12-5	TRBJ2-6	CASGPDIPSGANVLTF	TGTGCTAGTGGCCCCGACATCCCCTCTGGGGCCAACGTCCTGACTTTC
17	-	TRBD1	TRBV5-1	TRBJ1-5	CASLHWRQGALCQPQHF	TGCGCCAGCTTGCACTGGCGACAGGGGGCCCTTTGTCAGCCCCAGCATTTT
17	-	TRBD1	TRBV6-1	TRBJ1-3	CASSETRTGRTGNTIYF	TGTGCCAGCAGTGAGACTCGGACAGGGAGAACTGGAAACACCATATATTTT
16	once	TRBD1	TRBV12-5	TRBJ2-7	CASSLITGGHNYEQYF	TGTGCTAGTTCACTCATAACAGGGGGCCATAATTACGAGCAGTACTTC
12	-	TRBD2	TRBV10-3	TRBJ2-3	CAITTSGGPQYF	TGTGCCATCACGACTAGCGGGGGTCCGCAGTATTTT
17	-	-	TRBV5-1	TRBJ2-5	CASSSRGQLSGQETQYF	TGCGCCAGCAGTTCTAGGGGCCAACTGAGTGGCCAAGAGACCCAGTACTTC
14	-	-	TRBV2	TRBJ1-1	CASSELSINTEAFF	TGTGCCAGCAGTGAACTCTCGATAAACACTGAAGCTTTCTTT
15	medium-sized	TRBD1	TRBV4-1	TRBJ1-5	CASSQDGQGDQPQHF	TGCGCCAGCAGCCAAGATGGACAGGGGGATCAGCCCCAGCATTTT
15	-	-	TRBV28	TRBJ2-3	CASSPLGGDEDTQYF	TGTGCCAGCAGCCCGTTGGGGGGAGATGAAGATACGCAGTATTTT
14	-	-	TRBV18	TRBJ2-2	CASSPPFQNWELFF	TGTGCCAGCTCACCCCCCTTTCAGAACTGGGAGCTGTTTTTT
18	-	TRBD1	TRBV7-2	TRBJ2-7	CASSLVGFPLGQGNEQYF	TGTGCCAGCAGCTTAGTAGGGTTCCCCCTGGGACAGGGTAACGAGCAGTACTTC
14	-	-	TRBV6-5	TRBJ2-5	CASSDSHTRETQYF	TGTGCCAGCAGTGACTCTCATACTCGAGAGACCCAGTACTTC
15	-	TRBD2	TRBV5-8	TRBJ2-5	CASSLVGTTKETQYF	TGTGCCAGCAGCTTGGTCGGGACTACAAAAGAGACCCAGTACTTC
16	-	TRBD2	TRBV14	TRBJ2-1	CASSQGGTSGYNEQFF	TGTGCCAGCAGCCAAGGGGGGACTAGCGGATACAATGAGCAGTTCTTC
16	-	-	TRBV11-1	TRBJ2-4	CASSLGGRERVHIQYF	TGTGCCAGCAGCCTGGGGGGCAGGGAAAGAGTCCACATTCAGTACTTC
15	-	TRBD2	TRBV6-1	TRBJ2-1	CASSEASGGANEQFF	TGTGCCAGCAGTGAAGCTAGCGGGGGGGCCAATGAGCAGTTCTTC
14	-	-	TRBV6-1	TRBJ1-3	CASSDGASGNTIYF	TGTGCCAGCAGTGATGGCGCCTCTGGAAACACCATATATTTT
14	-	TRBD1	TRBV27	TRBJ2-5	CASSLTQGRETQYF	TGTGCCAGCAGCCTAACACAGGGGCGAGAGACCCAGTACTTC
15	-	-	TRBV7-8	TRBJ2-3	CASSSVRGLTDTQYF	TGTGCCAGCAGTTCTGTGCGGGGGCTCACAGATACGCAGTATTTT
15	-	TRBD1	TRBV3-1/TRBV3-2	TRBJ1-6	CASRGTGADNSPLHF	TGTGCCAGCAGGGGGACAGGGGCTGATAATTCACCCCTCCACTTT
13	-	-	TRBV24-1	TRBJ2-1	CATSDLGQREQFF	TGTGCCACCAGTGACCTTGGACAGCGAGAGCAGTTCTTC
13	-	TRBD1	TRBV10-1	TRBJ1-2	CASSDATGYGYTF	TGCGCCAGCAGTGACGCGACAGGGTATGGCTACACCTTC
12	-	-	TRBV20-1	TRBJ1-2	CSASPGGYGYTF	TGCAGTGCTAGTCCAGGTGGCTATGGCTACACCTTC
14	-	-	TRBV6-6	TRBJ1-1	CASSLRGKGTEAFF	TGTGCCAGCAGTTTGCGGGGAAAGGGTACTGAAGCTTTCTTT
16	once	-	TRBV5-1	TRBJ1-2	CASSLTGEVTNYGYTF	TGCGCCAGCAGCTTGACTGGGGAGGTAACTAACTATGGCTACACCTTC
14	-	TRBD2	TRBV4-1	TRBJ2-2	CASSLGGGTGELFF	TGCGCCAGCAGCTTAGGCGGGGGGACCGGGGAGCTGTTTTTT
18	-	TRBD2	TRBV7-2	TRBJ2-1	CASSLEIIGGSSYNEQFF	TGTGCCAGCAGCTTAGAAATAATTGGCGGGAGCTCCTACAATGAGCAGTTCTTC
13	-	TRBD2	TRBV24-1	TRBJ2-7	CATRPGGGHEQYF	TGTGCCACCAGGCCCGGGGGGGGTCATGAGCAGTACTTC
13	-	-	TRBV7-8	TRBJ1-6	CASKGGMVSPLHF	TGTGCCTCTAAAGGGGGAATGGTTTCACCCCTCCACTTT
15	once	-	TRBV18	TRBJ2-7	CASSPQGQSSYEQYF	TGTGCCAGCTCACCACAGGGCCAGAGCTCCTACGAGCAGTACTTC
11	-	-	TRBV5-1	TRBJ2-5	CASALQETQYF	TGCGCCAGCGCCCTCCAAGAGACCCAGTACTTC
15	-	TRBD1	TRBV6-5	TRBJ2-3	CASRKDRTSTDTQYF	TGTGCCAGCAGGAAGGACAGGACTAGCACAGATACGCAGTATTTT
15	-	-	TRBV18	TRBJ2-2	CASSRSGQNTGELFF	TGTGCCAGCTCACGATCGGGACAGAACACCGGGGAGCTGTTTTTT
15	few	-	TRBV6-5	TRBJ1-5	CASSYSFGRDQPQHF	TGTGCCAGCAGTTACTCGTTCGGTAGAGATCAGCCCCAGCATTTT
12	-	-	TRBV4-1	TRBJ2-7	CASSQGIGGQYF	TGCGCCAGCAGCCAAGGAATCGGGGGGCAGTACTTC
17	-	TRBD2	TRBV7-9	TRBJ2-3	CASSLGSSGARTDTQYF	TGTGCCAGCAGCTTAGGGTCGAGCGGGGCGCGCACAGATACGCAGTATTTT
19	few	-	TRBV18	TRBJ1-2	CASSPAGGGRLGGRDGYTF	TGTGCCAGCTCACCGGCCGGGGGGGGGCGCCTAGGAGGAAGAGATGGCTACACCTTC
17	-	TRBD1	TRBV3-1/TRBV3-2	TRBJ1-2	CASSQVGTGNRGYGYTF	TGTGCCAGCAGCCAAGTGGGGACAGGGAACCGTGGGTATGGCTACACCTTC
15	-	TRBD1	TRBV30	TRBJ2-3	CAWSGTGHSTDTQYF	TGTGCCTGGAGTGGGACAGGTCATAGCACAGATACGCAGTATTTT
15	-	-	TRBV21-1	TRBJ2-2	CASSMGGPKDGELFF	TGTGCCAGCAGCATGGGGGGGCCTAAGGACGGGGAGCTGTTTTTT
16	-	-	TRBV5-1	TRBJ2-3	CASSLGDLSSTDTQYF	TGCGCCAGCAGCTTGGGTGATCTCTCTAGCACAGATACGCAGTATTTT
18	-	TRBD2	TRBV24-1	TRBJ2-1	CATSDSSGGPSSYNEQFF	TGTGCCACCAGTGATTCTAGCGGGGGGCCGAGCTCCTACAATGAGCAGTTCTTC
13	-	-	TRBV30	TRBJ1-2	CAYEKDTFYGYTF	TGTGCCTACGAGAAAGACACTTTCTATGGCTACACCTTC
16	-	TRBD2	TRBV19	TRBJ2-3	CASTRKGLADTDTQYF	TGTGCCAGTACCCGTAAGGGACTAGCGGACACAGATACGCAGTATTTT
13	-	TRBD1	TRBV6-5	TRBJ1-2	CASSYWTGSGYTF	TGTGCCAGCAGTTACTGGACAGGGTCTGGCTACACCTTC
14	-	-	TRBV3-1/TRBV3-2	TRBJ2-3	CASSQRQGPDTQYF	TGTGCCAGCAGCCAGAGGCAGGGCCCAGATACGCAGTATTTT
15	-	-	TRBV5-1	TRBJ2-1	CASSFGPPGYNEQFF	TGCGCCAGCAGCTTCGGCCCCCCGGGTTACAATGAGCAGTTCTTC
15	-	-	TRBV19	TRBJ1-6	CASSIGFRGNSPLHF	TGTGCCAGTAGTATAGGGTTCCGCGGAAATTCACCCCTCCACTTT
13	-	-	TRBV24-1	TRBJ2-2	CATQVRGTGELFF	TGTGCCACCCAAGTTCGTGGCACCGGGGAGCTGTTTTTT
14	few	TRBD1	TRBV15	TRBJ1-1	CATRSPGQGLEAFF	TGTGCCACCAGGAGTCCGGGACAGGGGCTCGAAGCTTTCTTT